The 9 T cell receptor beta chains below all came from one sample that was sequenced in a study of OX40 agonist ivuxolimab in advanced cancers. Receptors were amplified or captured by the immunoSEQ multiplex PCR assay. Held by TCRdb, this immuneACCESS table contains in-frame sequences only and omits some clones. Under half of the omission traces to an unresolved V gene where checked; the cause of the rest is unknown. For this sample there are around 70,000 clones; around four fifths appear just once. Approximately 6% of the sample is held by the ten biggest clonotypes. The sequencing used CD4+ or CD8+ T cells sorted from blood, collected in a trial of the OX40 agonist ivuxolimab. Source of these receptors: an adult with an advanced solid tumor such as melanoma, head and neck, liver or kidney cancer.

CDR3 DNA sequence: TGTGCCAGCGAAAGTACTTCGAACACCGGGGAGCTGTTTTTT. As protein: CASESTSNTGELFF. The rearrangement uses TRBV6-6 and TRBJ2-2, with D uncertain. V was trimmed by 8 bases and J by 0 bases, leaving 10 bases between them. Germline V gene lookup returns CDR1 MNHNY and CDR2 SVGAGI (reference sequence). The CDR3 is 14 residues long.

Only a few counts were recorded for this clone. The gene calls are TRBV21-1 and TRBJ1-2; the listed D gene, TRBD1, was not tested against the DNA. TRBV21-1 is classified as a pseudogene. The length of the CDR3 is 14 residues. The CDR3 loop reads CASRHSRSNYGYTF. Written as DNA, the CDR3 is TGTGCCAGCAGACACAGTAGATCAAACTATGGCTACACCTTC.

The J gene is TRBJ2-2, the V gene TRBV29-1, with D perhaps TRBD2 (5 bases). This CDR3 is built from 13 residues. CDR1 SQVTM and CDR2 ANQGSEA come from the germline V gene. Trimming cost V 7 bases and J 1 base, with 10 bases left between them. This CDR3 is CSAAGLNTGELFF. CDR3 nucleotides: TGCAGCGCCGCAGGACTGAACACCGGGGAGCTGTTTTTT.

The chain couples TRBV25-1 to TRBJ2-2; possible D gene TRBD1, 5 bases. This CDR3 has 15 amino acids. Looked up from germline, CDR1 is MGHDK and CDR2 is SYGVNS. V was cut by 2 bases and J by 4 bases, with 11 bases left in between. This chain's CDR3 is CASSELTDPTGELFF. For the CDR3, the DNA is TGTGCCAGCAGTGAACTGACAGACCCCACCGGGGAGCTGTTTTTT.

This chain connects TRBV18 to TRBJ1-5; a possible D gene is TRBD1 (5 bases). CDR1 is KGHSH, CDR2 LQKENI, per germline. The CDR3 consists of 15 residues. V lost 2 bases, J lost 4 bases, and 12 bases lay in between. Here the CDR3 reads CASSPSAGMNQPQHF. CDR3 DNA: TGTGCCAGCTCACCATCGGCAGGGATGAATCAGCCCCAGCATTTT.

The DNA for the CDR3 is TGTGCCAGCCAATCATCCTACAATGAGCAGTTCTTC. Protein product: CASQSSYNEQFF. The chain carries TRBV2 and TRBJ2-1, with unresolved D. Trimming removed 8 bases at V and 1 base at J, with 6 bases between. The germline CDR1 and CDR2 sequences are SNHLY and FYNNEI. The CDR3 has 12 residues.

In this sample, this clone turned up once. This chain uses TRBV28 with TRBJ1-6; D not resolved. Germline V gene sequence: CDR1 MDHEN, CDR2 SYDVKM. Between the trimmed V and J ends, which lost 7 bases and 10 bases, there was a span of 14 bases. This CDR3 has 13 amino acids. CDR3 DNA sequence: TGTGCCAGCAAAAAGGGTTTGAGATCACCCCTCCACTTT. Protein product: CASKKGLRSPLHF.

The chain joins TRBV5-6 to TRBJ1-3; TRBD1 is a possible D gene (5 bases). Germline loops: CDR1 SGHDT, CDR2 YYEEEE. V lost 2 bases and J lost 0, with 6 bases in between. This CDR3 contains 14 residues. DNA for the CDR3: TGTGCCAGCAGCTTCGACAGCTCTGGAAACACCATATATTTT. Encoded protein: CASSFDSSGNTIYF.

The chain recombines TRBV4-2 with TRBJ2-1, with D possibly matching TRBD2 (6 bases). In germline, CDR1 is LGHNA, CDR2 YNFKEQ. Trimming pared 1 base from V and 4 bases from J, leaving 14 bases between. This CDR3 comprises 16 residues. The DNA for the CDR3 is TGTGCCAGCAGCCAAGGAAGGGCTAGCGCGTACAATGAGCAGTTCTTC. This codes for CASSQGRASAYNEQFF.